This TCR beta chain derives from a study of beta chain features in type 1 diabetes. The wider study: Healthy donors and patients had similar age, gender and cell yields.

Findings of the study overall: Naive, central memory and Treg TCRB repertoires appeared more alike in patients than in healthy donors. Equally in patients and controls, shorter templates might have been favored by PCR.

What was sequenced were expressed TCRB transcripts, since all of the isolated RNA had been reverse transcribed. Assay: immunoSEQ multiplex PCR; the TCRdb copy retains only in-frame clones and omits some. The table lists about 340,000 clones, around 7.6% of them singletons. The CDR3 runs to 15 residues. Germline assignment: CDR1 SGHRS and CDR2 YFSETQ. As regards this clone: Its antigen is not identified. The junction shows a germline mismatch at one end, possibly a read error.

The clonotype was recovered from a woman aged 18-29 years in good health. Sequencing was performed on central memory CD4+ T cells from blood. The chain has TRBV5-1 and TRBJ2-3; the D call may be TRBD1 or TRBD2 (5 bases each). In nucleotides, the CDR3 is TGCGCCAGCAGGTTGGGGACGCAAGGCACAGATACGCAGTATTTT. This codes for CASRLGTQGTDTQYF.